This TCR beta chain was captured in a study of T cell repertoires in cytomegalovirus infection (dated by TCRdb to the late 2010s). In the study overall: Because public TCR beta signatures pointed to carriage of CMV infection together with the matching HLA type, the HLA type of each donor mattered for the analysis. Results the study describes overall, beyond this receptor: In both this cohort and an independent roughly 350-donor cohort, the cumulative frequency of public TCR beta family members distinguished carriers of CMV infection plus the relevant HLA type. The ex vivo response was dominated by HLA-C-restricted CMV-specific TCR beta clonotypes, and the single most frequent clonotype in two of eight donors was supplied by these HLA-C-restricted clonotypes.

For this clonotype: The target of this receptor is not known. Per-nucleotide qualities are absent, and no much larger clonotype sits a single base away.

The CDR3 measures 18 amino acids from cysteine to phenylalanine. The entry retains the CDR3 DNA only, 54 bases that are in frame from base 1. Per the germline V gene, MDHEN is the CDR1 and SYDVKM is the CDR2. V is trimmed back by 5 bases and J by 6 bases, and the junction contains 18 bases that no gene match accounts for. The instrument was an Illumina HiSeq 1500. TCRdb took the public reads, trimmed them with fastp at Q25, ran MiXCR for clone calling and kept in-frame beta chains. Identical CDR3 protein sequences are pooled into one entry, listed with their most common genes and DNA. The sample table records around 110,000 distinct CDR3 sequences; 10% of these occur just once. The ten largest clones take up approximately 33% of the sample.

The sequence joins TRBV28 to TRBJ2-2, with TRBD2 identical over 7 junction bases. The TCR was taken from a human donor in good health (CMV status not recorded). Some clones in this sample may be carry-over from other donors' samples. The sequencing input was PBMCs, sequenced either directly or after in vitro stimulation (not recorded which). The CDR3 here reads CASSPHPGLVMFSGELFF. The DNA sequence is as follows: TGTGCCAGCAGTCCGCACCCCGGACTAGTTATGTTCTCCGGGGAGCTGTTTTTT. Here the CDR3 is joined to the reference TRBV28 and TRBJ2-2 genes, and the full variable domain is: DVKVTQSSRYLVKRTGEKVFLECVQDMDHENMFWYRQDPGLGLRLIYFSYDVKMKEKGDIPEGYSVSREKKERFSLILESASTNQTSMYLCASSPHPGLVMFSGELFFGEGSRLTVL.